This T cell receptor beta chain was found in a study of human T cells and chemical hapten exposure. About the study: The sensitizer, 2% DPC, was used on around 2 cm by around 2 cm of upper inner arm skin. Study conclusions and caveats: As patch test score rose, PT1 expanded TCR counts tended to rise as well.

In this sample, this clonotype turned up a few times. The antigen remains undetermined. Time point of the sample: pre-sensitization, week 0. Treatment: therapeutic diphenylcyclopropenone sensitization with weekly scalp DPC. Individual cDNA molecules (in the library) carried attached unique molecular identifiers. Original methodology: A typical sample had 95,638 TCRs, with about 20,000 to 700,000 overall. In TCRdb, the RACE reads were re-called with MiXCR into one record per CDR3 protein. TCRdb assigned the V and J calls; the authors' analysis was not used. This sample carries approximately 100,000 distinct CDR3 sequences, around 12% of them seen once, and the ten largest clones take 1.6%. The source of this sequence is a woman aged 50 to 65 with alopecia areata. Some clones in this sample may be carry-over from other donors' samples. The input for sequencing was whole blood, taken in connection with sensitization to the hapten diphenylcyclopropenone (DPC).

The CDR3: CSSQGAHEQYF. The CDR3 nucleotides read TGCAGCTCCCAGGGGGCCCACGAGCAGTACTTC. The chain uses TRBV29-1 and TRBJ2-7; 8 bases are shared with TRBD1. This CDR3 comprises 11 residues. Per germline, CDR1 SQVTM and CDR2 ANQGSEA. The J segment lost 5 bases and the V segment lost 8 bases, leaving 5 bases of the junction unmatched.